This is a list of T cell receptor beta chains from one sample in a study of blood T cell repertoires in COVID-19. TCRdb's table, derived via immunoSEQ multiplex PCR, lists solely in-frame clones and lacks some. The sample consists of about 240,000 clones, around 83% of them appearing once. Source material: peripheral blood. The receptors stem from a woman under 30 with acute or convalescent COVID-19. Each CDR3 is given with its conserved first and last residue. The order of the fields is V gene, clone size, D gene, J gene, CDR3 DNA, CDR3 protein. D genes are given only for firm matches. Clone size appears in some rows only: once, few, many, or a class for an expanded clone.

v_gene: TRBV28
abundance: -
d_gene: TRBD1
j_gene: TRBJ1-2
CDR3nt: TGTGCCAGCAGGGGGACAGGGTTCTTTCGGGGCTACACCTTC
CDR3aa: CASRGTGFFRGYTF

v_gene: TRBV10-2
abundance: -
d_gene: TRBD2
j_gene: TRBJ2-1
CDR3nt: TGCGCCAGCAATGGGGCTAGCGGGAGCGGTCTACAGTTCTTC
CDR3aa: CASNGASGSGLQFF

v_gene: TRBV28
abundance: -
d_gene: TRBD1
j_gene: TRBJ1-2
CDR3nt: TGTGCCAGCAGTTTCCGACAGGGCAACGCTAACTATGGCTACACCTTC
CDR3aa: CASSFRQGNANYGYTF

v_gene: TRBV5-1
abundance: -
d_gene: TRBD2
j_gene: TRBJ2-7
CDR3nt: TGCGCCAGCAGCTTAACTCAGCGGGAGCGACCCTACGAGCAGTACTTC
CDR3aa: CASSLTQRERPYEQYF

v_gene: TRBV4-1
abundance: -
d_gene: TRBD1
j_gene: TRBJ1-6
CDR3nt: TGCGCCAGCAGCCAAGATTTGCGAACAGGGGGCCGCGGTTCACCCCTCCACTTT
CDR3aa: CASSQDLRTGGRGSPLHF

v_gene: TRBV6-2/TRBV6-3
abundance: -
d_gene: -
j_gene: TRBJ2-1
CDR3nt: TGTGCCAGCAGCTGGGAGACTCCCAATGAGCAGTTCTTC
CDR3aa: CASSWETPNEQFF

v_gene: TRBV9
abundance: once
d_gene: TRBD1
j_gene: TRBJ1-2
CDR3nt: TGTGCCAGCAGCGTAGGGGCAGGGGGAACCTATGGCTACACCTTC
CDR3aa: CASSVGAGGTYGYTF

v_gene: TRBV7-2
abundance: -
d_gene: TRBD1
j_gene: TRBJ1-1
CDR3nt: TGTGCCAGCAGCCAAAGGGACAGAAAGAACACTGAAGCTTTCTTT
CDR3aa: CASSQRDRKNTEAFF

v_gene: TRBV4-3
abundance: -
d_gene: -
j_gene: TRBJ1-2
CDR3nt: TGCGCCAGCAGCTCAGGGGTTTTCTATGGCTACACCTTC
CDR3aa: CASSSGVFYGYTF

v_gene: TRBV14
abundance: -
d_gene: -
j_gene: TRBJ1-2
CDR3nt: TGTGCCAGCAGCCCTAGTCAGGGTGCCTATGGCTACACCTTC
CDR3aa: CASSPSQGAYGYTF

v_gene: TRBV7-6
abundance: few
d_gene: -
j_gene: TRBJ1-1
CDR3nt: TGTGCCAGCAGCTTAGTTGAGGGGGGGACTGAAGCTTTCTTT
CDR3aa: CASSLVEGGTEAFF

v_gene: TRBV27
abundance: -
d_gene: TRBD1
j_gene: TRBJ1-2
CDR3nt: TGTGCCAGCACCTCGTTCGTCCCCGGAAGCCAGGGGGCGCACTATGGCTACACCTTC
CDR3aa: CASTSFVPGSQGAHYGYTF

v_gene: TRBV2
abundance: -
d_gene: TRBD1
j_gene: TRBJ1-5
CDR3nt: TGTGCCAGCAGTGGACAGGGATACAATCAGCCCCAGCATTTT
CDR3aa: CASSGQGYNQPQHF

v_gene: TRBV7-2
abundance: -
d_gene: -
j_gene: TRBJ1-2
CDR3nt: TGTGCCAGCAGCTTAGGGCGGTCCCCTAACTATGGCTACACCTTC
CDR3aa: CASSLGRSPNYGYTF

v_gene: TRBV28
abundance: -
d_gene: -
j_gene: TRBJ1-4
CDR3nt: TGTGCCAGCAGTTCCCGACTAGAAAAACTGTTTTTT
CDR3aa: CASSSRLEKLFF

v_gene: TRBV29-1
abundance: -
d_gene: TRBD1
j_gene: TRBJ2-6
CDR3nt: TGCAGCGTGGCGACCGGGACAGGCAGCTCTGGGGCCAACGTCCTGACTTTC
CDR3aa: CSVATGTGSSGANVLTF

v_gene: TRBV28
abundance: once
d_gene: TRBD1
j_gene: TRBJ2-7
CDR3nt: TGTGCCAGCCAAGAAACAGGGGCTAAACCCCCCTACGAGCAGTACTTC
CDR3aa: CASQETGAKPPYEQYF

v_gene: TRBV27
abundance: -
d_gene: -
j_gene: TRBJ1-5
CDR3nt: TGTGCCAGCAAACCGGGGGACTTTTCGGGTCAGCCCCAGCATTTT
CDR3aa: CASKPGDFSGQPQHF

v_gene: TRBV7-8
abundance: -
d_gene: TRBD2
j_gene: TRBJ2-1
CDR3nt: TGTGCCAGCAGCTTGTCTGGCGGGAGTGGTCTGGGTGAGCAGTTCTTC
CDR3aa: CASSLSGGSGLGEQFF

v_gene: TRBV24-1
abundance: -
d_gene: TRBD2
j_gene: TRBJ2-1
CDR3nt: TGTGCCACCAGTGATTTGGCGGGAGGTAATGAGCAGTTCTTC
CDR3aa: CATSDLAGGNEQFF

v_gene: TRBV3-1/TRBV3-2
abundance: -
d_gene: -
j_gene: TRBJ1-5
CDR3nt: TGTGCCAGCAGCCTTGGGGGAGCGGGTCAGCCCCAGCATTTT
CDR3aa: CASSLGGAGQPQHF

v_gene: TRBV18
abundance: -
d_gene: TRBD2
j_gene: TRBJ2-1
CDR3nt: TGTGCCAGCTCACCCCCCAGACTAGCGGGGTACAATGAGCAGTTCTTC
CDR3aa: CASSPPRLAGYNEQFF

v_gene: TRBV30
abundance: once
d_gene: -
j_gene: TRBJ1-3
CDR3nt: TGTGCCTGGAGTGGAGCCTCTGGAAACACCATATATTTT
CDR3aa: CAWSGASGNTIYF

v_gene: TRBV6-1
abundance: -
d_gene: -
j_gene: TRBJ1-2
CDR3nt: TGTGCCAGCAGTGAAATTGGCAGGGGTATCTCTAACTATGGCTACACCTTC
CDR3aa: CASSEIGRGISNYGYTF

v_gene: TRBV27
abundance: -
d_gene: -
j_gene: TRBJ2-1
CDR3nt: TGTGCCAGCAGTTTCCTACTTTCCATACGTTCGGAGCAGTTCTTC
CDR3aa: CASSFLLSIRSEQFF

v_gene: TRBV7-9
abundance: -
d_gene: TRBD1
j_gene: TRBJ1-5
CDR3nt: TGTGCCAGCAGCCCCACAGGGGTAAGCAATCAGCCCCAGCATTTT
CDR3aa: CASSPTGVSNQPQHF

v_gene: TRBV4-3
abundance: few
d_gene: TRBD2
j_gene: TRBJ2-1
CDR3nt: TGCGCCAGCAGCCAGCAATGGACTAGCGGGAGGGGTAACAATGAGCAGTTCTTC
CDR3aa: CASSQQWTSGRGNNEQFF

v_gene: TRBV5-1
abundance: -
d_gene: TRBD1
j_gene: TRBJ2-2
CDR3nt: TGCGCCAGCAGCCAGGGACAGGGCACGAACACCGGGGAGCTGTTTTTT
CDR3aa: CASSQGQGTNTGELFF

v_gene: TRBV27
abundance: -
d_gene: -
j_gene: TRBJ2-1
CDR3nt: TGTGCCAGCAGTTTTAGGGGGTCCTACAATGAGCAGTTCTTC
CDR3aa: CASSFRGSYNEQFF

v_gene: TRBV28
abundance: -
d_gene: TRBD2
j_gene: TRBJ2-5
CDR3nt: TGTGCCAGCAGTTTGATGGTTGCGGGAGACTGGGAGACCCAGTACTTC
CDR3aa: CASSLMVAGDWETQYF

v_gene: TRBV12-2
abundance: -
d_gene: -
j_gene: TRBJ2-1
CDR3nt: TGTGCAAGTCGCTTAGCGGGACAGTTCTCCTACAATGAGCAGTTCTTC
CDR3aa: CASRLAGQFSYNEQFF

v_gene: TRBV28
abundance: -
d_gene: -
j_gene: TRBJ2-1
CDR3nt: TGTGCCAGCAGTGCGCGAATATTTAATGAGCAGTTCTTC
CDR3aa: CASSARIFNEQFF

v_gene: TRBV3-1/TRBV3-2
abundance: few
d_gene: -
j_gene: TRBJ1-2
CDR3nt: TGTGCCAGCAGCCAACTAACAGAGAACTATGGCTACACCTTC
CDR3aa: CASSQLTENYGYTF

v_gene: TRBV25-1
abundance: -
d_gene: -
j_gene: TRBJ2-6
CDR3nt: TGTGCCAGCACCGAGGACAGTTTCACTGGGGCCAACGTCCTGACTTTC
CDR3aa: CASTEDSFTGANVLTF

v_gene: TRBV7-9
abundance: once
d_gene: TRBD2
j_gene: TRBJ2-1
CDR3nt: TGTGCCAGCAGCCCTCGGACTAGCGGGAGGTTGAATGAGCAGTTCTTC
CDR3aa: CASSPRTSGRLNEQFF

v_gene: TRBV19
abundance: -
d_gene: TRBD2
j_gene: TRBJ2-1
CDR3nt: TGTGCCAGTGGCTTAGCGGGATCGGCCTACAATGAGCAGTTCTTC
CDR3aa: CASGLAGSAYNEQFF

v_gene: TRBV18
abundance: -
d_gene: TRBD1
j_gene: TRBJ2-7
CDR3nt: TGTGCCAGCTCACCATGGGACAGGGGGCGCGGCGAGCAGTACTTC
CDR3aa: CASSPWDRGRGEQYF